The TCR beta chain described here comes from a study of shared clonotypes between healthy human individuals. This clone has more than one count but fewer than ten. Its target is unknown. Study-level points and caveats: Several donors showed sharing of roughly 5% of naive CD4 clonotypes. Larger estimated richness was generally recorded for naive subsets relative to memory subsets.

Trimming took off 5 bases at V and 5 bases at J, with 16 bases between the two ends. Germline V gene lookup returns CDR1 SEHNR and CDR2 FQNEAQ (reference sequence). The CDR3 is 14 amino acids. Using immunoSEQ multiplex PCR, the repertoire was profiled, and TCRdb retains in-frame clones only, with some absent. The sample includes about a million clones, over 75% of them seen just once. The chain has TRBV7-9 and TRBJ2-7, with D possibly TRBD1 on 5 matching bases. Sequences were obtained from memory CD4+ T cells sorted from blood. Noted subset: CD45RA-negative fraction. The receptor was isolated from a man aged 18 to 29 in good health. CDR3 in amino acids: CASSPGPGLHEQYF. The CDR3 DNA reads TGTGCCAGCAGCCCCGGTCCAGGGTTACACGAGCAGTACTTC.